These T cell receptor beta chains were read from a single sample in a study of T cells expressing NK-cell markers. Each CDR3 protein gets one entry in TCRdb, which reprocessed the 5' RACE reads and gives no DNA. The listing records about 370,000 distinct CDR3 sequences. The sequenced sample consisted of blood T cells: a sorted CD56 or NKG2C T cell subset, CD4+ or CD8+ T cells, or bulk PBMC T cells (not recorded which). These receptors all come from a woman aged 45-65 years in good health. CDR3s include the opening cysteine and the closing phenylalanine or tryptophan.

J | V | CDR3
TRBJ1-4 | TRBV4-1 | CASSQGATNEKLFF
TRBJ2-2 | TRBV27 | CASSLSAGAPTGELFF
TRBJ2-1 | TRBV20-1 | CSVEVLAGSYNEQFF
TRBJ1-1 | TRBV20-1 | CSWARPNTEAFF
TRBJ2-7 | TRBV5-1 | CASRIGLAGGGVYEQYF
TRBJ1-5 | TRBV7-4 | CASSYPGLTQGQPQHF
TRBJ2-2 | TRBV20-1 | CSARREGLAGELFF
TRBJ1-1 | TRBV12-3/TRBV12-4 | CASSLGGGVSTEAFF
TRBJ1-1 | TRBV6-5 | CASRGTDGNTEAFF
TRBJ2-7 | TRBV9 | CASSVGTGGSYEQYF
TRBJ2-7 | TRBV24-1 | CATSDLTGSSYEQYF